This T cell receptor beta chain stems from a study of blood T cell repertoires in COVID-19. Study overall: The United States, Italy and Spain supplied acute and convalescent COVID-19 samples.

Per the germline V gene, CDR1 is MNHEY and CDR2 is SVGAGI. Trimming stripped 10 bases from V and 3 bases from J, with 10 bases between. There are 12 residues in the CDR3. Clones were read by immunoSEQ multiplex PCR, and TCRdb kept only the in-frame ones, dropping some. In the table there are around 170,000 clones, 83% of which are singletons. This sequence originates from a woman between 35 and 50 years old with acute or convalescent COVID-19. Material for sequencing was peripheral blood. The J gene is TRBJ1-3, the V gene TRBV6-5; D not resolved. Here the CDR3 DNA reads TGTGCCACCTCCGGCGGTGGAAACACCATATATTTT. This codes for CATSGGGNTIYF.